The subject of this entry is one T cell receptor beta chain. Its specificity is unknown. The entry originates in a study of cytomegalovirus exposure and HLA in healthy donors. Study results and caveats: HLA restriction was apparent for most CMV-associated TCR beta chains in a later analysis.

The CDR3 spans 15 residues. From germline, CDR1 is LGHNA and CDR2 YSLEER. Trimming removed 5 bases from V and 0 bases from J, with 10 bases in between. In the PCR, 60 Vbeta and 13 Jbeta primers were used. Sequenced by immunoSEQ multiplex PCR; TCRdb stores in-frame clones only, minus some. Among approximately 100,000 clones listed, 70% to 85% were seen once. V usage is TRBV4-3 and J usage is TRBJ1-4, with D hard to call. The source of this sequence is a man aged 35 to 55 in good health and CMV-seropositive. The sample taken for sequencing was PBMCs. The CDR3 nucleotides read TGCGCCAGCAGCGCCTTGAGAGCAACTAATGAAAAACTGTTTTTT. Residues: CASSALRATNEKLFF.